This T cell receptor (beta chain) derives from a study of identifying expanded T cells in peripheral blood. The table came from immunoSEQ multiplex PCR; TCRdb's copy has only in-frame clones and leaves some out. This table has approximately 120,000 clones, 84% appearing once. CDR1 is SNHLY and CDR2 is FYNNEI in the germline V gene. The ends lost 5 bases at V and 1 base at J; junction bases unmatched: 7. The CDR3 contains 15 residues. This chain links TRBV2 with TRBJ2-5; TRBD1 agrees at 7 bases. This TCR derives from a person between 18 and 69 years old in good health. The source material was blood. The CDR3 coding sequence is TGTGCCAGCAGTCCCCGACAGGGTGGCCAAGAGACCCAGTACTTC. The encoded protein is CASSPRQGGQETQYF.